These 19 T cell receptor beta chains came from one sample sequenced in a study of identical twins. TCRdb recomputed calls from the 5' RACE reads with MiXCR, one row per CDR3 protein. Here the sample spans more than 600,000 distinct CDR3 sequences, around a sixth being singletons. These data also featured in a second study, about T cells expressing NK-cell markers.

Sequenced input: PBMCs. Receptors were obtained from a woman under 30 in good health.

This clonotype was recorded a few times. The chain's CDR3 is CASTSDTQAFF. CDR3 DNA: TGCGCCAGCACATCGGACACGCAAGCTTTCTTT. The chain uses TRBV5-1 and TRBJ1-1; possibly TRBD1 for D (5 bases). The CDR3 is 11 amino acids. V was cut by 6 bases and J by 9 bases, with 12 bases left in between. Germline V gene lookup returns CDR1 SGHRS and CDR2 YFSETQ.

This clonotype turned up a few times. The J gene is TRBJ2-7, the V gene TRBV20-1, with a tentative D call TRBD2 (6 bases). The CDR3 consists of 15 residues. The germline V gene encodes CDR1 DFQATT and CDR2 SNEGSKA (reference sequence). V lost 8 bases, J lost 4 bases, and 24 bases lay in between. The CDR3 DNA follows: TGCAGTATAAGTCCGGGGAGGCGGGCGCAGTACGAGCAGTACTTC. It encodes CSISPGRRAQYEQYF.

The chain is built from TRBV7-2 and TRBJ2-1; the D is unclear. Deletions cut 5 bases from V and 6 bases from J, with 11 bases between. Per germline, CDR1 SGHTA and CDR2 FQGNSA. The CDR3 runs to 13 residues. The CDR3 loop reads CASSLSASNEQFF. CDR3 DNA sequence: TGTGCCAGCAGCCTGAGTGCGTCCAATGAGCAGTTCTTC.

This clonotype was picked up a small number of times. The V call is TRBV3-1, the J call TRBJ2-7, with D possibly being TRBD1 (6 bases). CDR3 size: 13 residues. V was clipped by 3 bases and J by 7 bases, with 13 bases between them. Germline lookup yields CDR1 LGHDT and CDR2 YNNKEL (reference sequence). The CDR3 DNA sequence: TGTGCCAGCAGCCAGGGCCTTAGGGGGGAGCAGTACTTC. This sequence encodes CASSQGLRGEQYF.

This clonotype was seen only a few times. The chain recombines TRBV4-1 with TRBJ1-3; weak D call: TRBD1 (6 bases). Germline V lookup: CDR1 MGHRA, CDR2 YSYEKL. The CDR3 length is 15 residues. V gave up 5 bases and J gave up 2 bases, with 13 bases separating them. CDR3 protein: CASSLWGAAGNTIYF. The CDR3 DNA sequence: TGCGCCAGCAGCTTGTGGGGGGCAGCTGGAAACACCATATATTTT.

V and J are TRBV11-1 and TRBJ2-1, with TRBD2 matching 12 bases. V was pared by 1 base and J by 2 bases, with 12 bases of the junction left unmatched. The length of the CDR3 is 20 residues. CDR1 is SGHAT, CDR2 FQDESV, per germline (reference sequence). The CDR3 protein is CASSLGYESSGRAAYNEQFF. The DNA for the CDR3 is TGTGCCAGCAGCTTAGGGTATGAGTCTAGCGGGAGGGCAGCCTACAATGAGCAGTTCTTC.

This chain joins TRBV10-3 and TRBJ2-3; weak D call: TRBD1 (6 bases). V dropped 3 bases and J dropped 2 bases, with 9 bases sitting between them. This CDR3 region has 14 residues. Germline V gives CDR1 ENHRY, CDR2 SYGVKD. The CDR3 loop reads CAISDQGNTDTQYF. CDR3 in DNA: TGTGCCATCAGTGATCAGGGGAACACAGATACGCAGTATTTT.

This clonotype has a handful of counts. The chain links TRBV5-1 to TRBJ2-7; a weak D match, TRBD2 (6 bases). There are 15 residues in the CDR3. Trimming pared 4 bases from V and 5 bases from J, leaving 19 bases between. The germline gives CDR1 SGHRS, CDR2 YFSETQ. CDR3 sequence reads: CASSPRFSGGNEQYF. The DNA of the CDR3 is TGCGCCAGCAGCCCGAGGTTTTCTGGGGGGAACGAGCAGTACTTC.

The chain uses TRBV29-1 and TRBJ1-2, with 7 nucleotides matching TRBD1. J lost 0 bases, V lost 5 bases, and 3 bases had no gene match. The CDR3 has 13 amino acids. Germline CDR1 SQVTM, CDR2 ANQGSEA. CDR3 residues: CSVPGTANYGYTF. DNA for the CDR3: TGCAGCGTTCCCGGGACAGCTAACTATGGCTACACCTTC.

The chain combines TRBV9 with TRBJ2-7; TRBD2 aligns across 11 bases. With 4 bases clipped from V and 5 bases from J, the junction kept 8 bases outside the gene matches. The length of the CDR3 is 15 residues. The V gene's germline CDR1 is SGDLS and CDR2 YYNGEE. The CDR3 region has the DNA TGTGCCAGCAGCCCCACTAGCGGGAGTATCCACGAGCAGTACTTC. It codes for CASSPTSGSIHEQYF.

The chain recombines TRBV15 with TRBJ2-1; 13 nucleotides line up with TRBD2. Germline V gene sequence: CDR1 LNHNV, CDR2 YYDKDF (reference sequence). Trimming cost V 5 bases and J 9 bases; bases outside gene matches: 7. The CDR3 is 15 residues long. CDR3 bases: TGTGCCACCAGCGTCGGACTAGCGGGAGTTGGTGAGCAGTTCTTC. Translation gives CATSVGLAGVGEQFF.

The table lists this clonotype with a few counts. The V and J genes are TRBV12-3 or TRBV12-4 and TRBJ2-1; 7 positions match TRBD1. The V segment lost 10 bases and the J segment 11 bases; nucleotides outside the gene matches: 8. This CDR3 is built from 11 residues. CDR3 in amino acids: CATSGGMKQFF. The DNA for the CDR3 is TGTGCCACTTCAGGGGGAATGAAGCAGTTCTTC.

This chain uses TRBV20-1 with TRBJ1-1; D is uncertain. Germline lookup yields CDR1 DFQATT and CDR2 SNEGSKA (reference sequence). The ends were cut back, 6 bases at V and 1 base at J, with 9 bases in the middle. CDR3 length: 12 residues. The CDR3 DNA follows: TGCAGTGCCCAAGACCAGAACACTGAAGCTTTCTTT. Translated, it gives CSAQDQNTEAFF.

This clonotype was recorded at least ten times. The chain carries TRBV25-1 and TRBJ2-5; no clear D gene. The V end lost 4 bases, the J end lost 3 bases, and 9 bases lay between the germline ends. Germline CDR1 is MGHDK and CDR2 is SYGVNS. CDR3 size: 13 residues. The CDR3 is CASSVRSKETQYF. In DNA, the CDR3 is TGTGCCAGCAGTGTCAGGTCCAAAGAGACCCAGTACTTC.

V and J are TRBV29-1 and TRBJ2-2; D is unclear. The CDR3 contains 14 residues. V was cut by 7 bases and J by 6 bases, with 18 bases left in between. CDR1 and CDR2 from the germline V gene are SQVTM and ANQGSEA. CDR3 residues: CSAYTHSQSGELFF. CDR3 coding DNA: TGCAGCGCATACACCCACAGTCAGTCCGGGGAGCTGTTTTTT.

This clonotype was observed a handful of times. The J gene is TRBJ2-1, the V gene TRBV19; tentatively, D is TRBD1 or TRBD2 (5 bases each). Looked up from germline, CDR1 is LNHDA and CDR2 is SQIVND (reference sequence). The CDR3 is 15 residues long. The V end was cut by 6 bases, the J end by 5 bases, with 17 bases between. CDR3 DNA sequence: TGTGCCAGTAGATCGACCGGGACCACCCACAATGAGCAGTTCTTC. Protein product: CASRSTGTTHNEQFF.

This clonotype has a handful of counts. The CDR3 DNA is TGTGCCACGAAAGCGGAGAGCACAGATACGCAGTATTTT. Translation gives CATKAESTDTQYF. This chain joins TRBV10-3 and TRBJ2-3, with D possibly matching TRBD2 (5 bases). Trimming left V 10 bases short and J 0 bases short, with 11 bases between. CDR1 is ENHRY and CDR2 is SYGVKD in the germline V gene. The CDR3 spans 13 residues.

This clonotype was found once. The CDR3 DNA reads TGTGCCAGCATCCTCGGGACTAGCGGGAGAATCATCACCGGGGAGCTGTTTTTT. This gives the protein CASILGTSGRIITGELFF. The chain uses TRBV27 and TRBJ2-2, with 14 bases fitting TRBD2. The CDR3 runs 18 residues. Losses at the gene ends were 7 bases for V and 4 bases for J; bases not matched to a gene: 11. The germline gives CDR1 MNHEY, CDR2 SMNVEV (reference sequence).

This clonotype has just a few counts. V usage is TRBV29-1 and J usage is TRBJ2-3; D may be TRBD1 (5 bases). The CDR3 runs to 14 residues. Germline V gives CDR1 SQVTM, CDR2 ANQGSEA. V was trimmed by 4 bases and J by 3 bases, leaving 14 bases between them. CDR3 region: CSVVRAGYTDTQYF. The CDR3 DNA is TGCAGCGTTGTTCGGGCAGGGTATACAGATACGCAGTATTTT.